This T cell receptor (beta chain) was identified during a study of metastatic and nonmetastatic thyroid tumors. Across the study: Malignant and benign thyroid patients had repertoires compared in peripheral blood and tumor or nodule tissue.

This clone was seen ten or more times. As yet, its antigen is unknown. Findings and caveats of the study: Significantly higher TCR beta diversity was reportedly seen in malignant thyroid tumors than benign nodules, in blood and tumor.

Original processing methods: Clinicopathological groups of papillary thyroid cancer showed CDR3 differences that were used to build a distant-metastasis classifier. TCRdb re-called the PCR reads with MiXCR. TCRdb's processing, not the authors' own work, is the source of the V and J calls. The data show just over 30,000 clones, about 20% seen once. No treatment had been given to any patient before thyroid surgery. Germline V gene lookup returns CDR1 MNHNS and CDR2 SASEGT. This CDR3 is built from 15 residues. With 11 bases removed from V and 1 base from J, the gap between germline ends came to 15 bases.

The source material was blood. This TCR was sampled from a female donor with papillary thyroid cancer or a benign thyroid nodule (not recorded which). Some clones in this sample may be carry-over from other donors' samples. This chain uses TRBV6-1 with TRBJ2-6; D might be TRBD1 or TRBD2, each matching 5 bases. The DNA of the CDR3 is TGTGCCTGTACCGGGACCCTTTCTGGGGCCAACGTCCTGACTTTC. Its protein product is CACTGTLSGANVLTF.